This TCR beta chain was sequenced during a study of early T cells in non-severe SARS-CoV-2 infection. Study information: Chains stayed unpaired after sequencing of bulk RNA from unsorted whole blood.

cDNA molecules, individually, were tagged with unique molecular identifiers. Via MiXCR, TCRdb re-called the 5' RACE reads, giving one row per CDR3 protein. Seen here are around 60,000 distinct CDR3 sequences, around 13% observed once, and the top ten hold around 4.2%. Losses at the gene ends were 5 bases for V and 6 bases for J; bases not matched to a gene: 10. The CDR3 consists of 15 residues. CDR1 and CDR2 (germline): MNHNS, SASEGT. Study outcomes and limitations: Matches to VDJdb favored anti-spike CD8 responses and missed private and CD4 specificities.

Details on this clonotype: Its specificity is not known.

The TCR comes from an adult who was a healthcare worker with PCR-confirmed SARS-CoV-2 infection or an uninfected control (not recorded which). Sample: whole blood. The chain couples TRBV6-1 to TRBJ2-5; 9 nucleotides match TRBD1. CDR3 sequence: CASSPGTGRLKTQYF. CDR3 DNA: TGTGCCAGCAGTCCCGGGACAGGGAGGCTCAAGACCCAGTACTTC.